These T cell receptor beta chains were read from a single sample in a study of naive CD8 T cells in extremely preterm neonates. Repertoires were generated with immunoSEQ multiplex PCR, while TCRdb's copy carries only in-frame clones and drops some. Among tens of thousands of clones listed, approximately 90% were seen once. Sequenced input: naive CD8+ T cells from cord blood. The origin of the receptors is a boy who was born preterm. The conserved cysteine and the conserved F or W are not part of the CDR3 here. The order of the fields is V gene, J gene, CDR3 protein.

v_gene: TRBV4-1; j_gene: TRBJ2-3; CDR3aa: ASSQLAGGTDTQY
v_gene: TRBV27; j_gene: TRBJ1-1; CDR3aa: ASSLGGNTEAF
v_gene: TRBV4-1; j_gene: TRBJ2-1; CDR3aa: ASSQQGEQF
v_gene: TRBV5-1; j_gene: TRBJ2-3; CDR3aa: ASSFLAGDTDTQY
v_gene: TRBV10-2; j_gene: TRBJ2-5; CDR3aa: ASSGTSGETQY
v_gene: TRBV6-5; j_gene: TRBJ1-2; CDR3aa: ASSYSTGYGYT
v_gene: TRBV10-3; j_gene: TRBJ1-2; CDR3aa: AISESGGYT
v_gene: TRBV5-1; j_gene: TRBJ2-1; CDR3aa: ASSWTGGYNEQF
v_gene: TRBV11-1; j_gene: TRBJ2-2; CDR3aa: ASSLAGGNTGELF
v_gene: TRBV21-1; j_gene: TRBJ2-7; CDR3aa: ASSTVRPAEQY
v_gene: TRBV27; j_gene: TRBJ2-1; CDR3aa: ASSLLAGGLYNEQF
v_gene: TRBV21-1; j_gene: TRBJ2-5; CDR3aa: ASSTGGQETQY
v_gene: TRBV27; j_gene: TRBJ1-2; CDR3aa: ASSWTGGFYGYT
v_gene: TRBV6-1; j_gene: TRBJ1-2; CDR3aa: ASSDRGLKGYT
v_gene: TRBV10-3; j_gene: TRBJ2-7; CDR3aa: AISPGASSYEQY
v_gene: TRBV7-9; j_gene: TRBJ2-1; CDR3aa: ASSDGTSGGTYNEQF
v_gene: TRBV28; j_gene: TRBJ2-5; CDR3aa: ASSLGETQY
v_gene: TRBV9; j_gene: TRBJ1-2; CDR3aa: ASSVEGDNYGYT
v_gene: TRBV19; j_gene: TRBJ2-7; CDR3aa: ASSYSGVYEQY
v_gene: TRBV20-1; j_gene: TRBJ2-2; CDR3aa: SAPNTGELF
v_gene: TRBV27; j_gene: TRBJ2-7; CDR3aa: ASSTIGGQGQGQY
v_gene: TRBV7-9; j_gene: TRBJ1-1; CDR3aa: ASSSGGSEAF
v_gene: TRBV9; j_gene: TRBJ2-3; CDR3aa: ASSPGQGTDTQY
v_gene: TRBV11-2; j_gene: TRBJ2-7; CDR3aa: ASSFGTSGGYEQY
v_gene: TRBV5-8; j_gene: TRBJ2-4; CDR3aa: ASSGRTAKNIQY
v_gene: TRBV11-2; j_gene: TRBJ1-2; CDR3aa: ASSLAGGGGYT
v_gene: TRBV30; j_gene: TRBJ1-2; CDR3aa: AWSGTVYGYT
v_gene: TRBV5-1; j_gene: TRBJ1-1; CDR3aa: ASSPLMNTEAF
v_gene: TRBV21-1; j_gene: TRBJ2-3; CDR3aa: ASSKRASGGSDTQY
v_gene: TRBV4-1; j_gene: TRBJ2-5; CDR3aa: ASSQRLDRGQETQY
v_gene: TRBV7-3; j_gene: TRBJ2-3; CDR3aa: ASSPTSGGPSTQY
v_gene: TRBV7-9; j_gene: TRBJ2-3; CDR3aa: ASSLRGGTDTQY
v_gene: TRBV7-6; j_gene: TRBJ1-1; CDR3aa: ASSPDNTEAF
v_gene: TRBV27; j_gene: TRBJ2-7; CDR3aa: ASSLGTGGEQY
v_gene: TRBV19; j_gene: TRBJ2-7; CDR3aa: ASSIRGYEQY
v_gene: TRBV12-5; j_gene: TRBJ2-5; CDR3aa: ASGLETQY
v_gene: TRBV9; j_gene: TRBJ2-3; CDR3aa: ASSVDTDTQY
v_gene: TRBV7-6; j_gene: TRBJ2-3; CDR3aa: ASSLAGGPITDTQY
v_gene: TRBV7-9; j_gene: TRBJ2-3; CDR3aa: ASDAWAYTTDTQY
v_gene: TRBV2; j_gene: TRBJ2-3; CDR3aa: ARDTDTQY
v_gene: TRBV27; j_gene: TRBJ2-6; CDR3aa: ASSLGSGANVLT
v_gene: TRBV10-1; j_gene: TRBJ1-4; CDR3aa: ASSETGEKLF
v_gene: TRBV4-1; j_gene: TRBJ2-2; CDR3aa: ASSQGLAGAGELF